This TCR beta chain was recorded in a study of T cell responses to AZD1222 COVID-19 vaccine. Overall study findings and caveats: A reported finding is that nearly half of spike-specific TCRs target unmutated variant regions. Clonal diversity was possibly underestimated, and white British individuals and females predominated among donors. Seropositive at baseline were only a handful of AZD1222 recipients. A rise in Spike-specific TCR breadth and depth followed two AZD1222 doses.

With 5 bases removed from V and 1 base from J, the gap between germline ends came to 12 bases. CDR1 and CDR2 from the germline V gene are LNHNV and YYDKDF (reference sequence). This CDR3 is 14 amino acids long. With respect to this clone: No antigen is known for it.

Only in-frame clones appear in the TCRdb table, and some are missing; sequencing was by immunoSEQ multiplex PCR. The sample records about 190,000 clones, about 94% being singletons. Sequences were derived from peripheral blood, sampled on day 0 of AZD1222 vaccination. The chain links TRBV15 to TRBJ2-7; TRBD1 might be the D (6 bases). This clonotype was obtained from an adult in good health. The CDR3 is CATSPPDSSYEQYF. CDR3 DNA: TGTGCCACCAGCCCTCCGGACAGTTCCTACGAGCAGTACTTC. The whole variable domain, remainder taken from reference TRBV15 and TRBJ2-7, is DAMVIQNPRYQVTQFGKPVTLSCSQTLNHNVMYWYQQKSSQAPKLLFHYYDKDFNNEADTPDNFQSRRPNTSFCFLDIRSPGLGDTAMYLCATSPPDSSYEQYFGPGTRLTVT.